What follows is one T cell receptor (beta chain) and its context. Coverage ceases 3 residues before the CDR3 finishes, and the germline J gene fills in the end. Germline V CDR1 and CDR2: SGHNT, YYREEE (reference sequence). The CDR3 is 15 residues long. Trimming left V 4 bases short and J 7 bases short, with 18 bases between. The data stem from a study of T cell clonality in common variable immunodeficiency. Method: immunoSEQ multiplex PCR; TCRdb's copy keeps in-frame clones and lacks some. The sample offers some 38,000 clones and no singletons, the top ten holding approximately 3.2%. Sequencing was performed on peripheral blood mononuclear cells. The TCR sequence derives from a person aged 18 to 70 in good health. The chain combines TRBV5-4 with TRBJ2-1; weak D call: TRBD2 (5 bases). CDR3 amino acids: CASSEPNPTGNEQFF. The DNA read from the CDR3 is TGTGCCAGCAGCGAGCCTAACCCTACGGGGAATGAG.